A single sample is the source of the 14 T cell receptor beta chains below, sequenced in a study of T cells after yellow fever vaccination. MiXCR, applied by TCRdb to the 5' RACE reads, yields one record per CDR3 protein. Among hundreds of thousands of distinct CDR3 sequences, 17% were seen once, and the ten largest hold around a sixth. The material was PBMCs, obtained 5 to 6 days after the first yellow fever vaccination. The source is a man aged 18 to 35 who received the YFV17D yellow fever vaccine.

This chain uses TRBV29-1 with TRBJ1-2; 9 bases match TRBD1. The CDR3 totals 13 residues. V lost 7 bases and J lost 4; bases outside the gene matches: 7. The germline gives CDR1 SQVTM, CDR2 ANQGSEA. The CDR3 region has the DNA TGCAGCGCGAACAGGGGGCTTCTCTATGGCTACACCTTC. Protein sequence: CSANRGLLYGYTF.

This chain uses TRBV4-1 with TRBJ2-5, with TRBD1 matching over 9 bases. The CDR3 totals 15 residues. J gave up 5 bases and V 0 bases, and 4 bases lay outside the gene matches. CDR1 is MGHRA and CDR2 is YSYEKL in the germline V gene. CDR3: CASSQDDRGTETQYF. CDR3 bases: TGCGCCAGCAGCCAAGATGACAGGGGGACGGAGACCCAGTACTTC.

Many counts were recorded for this clonotype. This chain links TRBV27 with TRBJ2-2; TRBD1 agrees at 7 bases. CDR1 and CDR2 (germline): MNHEY, SMNVEV (reference sequence). CDR3 size: 15 residues. V gave up 6 bases and J gave up 3 bases; unmatched junction bases: 7. DNA of the CDR3: TGTGCCAGCAGACGACAGGGTACTGACACCGGGGAGCTGTTTTTT. This sequence encodes CASRRQGTDTGELFF.

This clonotype came up a few times. CDR3 DNA sequence: TGTGCCAGCAGCTTACCACGGACAGGGTTTGAGACCCAGTACTTC. Protein: CASSLPRTGFETQYF. The gene calls are TRBV7-2 and TRBJ2-5, with 8 bases fitting TRBD1. CDR1 and CDR2 (germline): SGHTA, FQGNSA. V was clipped by 2 bases and J by 5 bases; unmatched bases: 7. This CDR3 has 15 residues.

This clonotype was seen a few times. V and J are TRBV7-2 and TRBJ2-2, with no clear D. The V end lost 5 bases, the J end lost 4 bases, and 17 bases lay between the germline ends. CDR3 size: 16 residues. Germline assignment: CDR1 SGHTA and CDR2 FQGNSA. DNA for the CDR3: TGTGCCAGCAGCCCCCCCAAGGGTTTGGGCACCGGGGAGCTGTTTTTT. As protein: CASSPPKGLGTGELFF.

In its sample, this clonotype was seen a few times. The chain joins TRBV6-1 to TRBJ2-2; 9 nucleotides align to TRBD1. After removal of 5 bases from V and 3 bases from J, the junction contained 7 bases not matched to a gene. Germline CDR1 reads MNHNS; CDR2 reads SASEGT. CDR3 size: 16 residues. The DNA for the CDR3 is TGTGCCAGCAGTCGCACAGGGGGCGCGGACACCGGGGAGCTGTTTTTT. The encoded protein is CASSRTGGADTGELFF.

This clonotype occurred many times. The chain uses TRBV5-1 and TRBJ1-4, with D possibly being TRBD1 (5 bases). Trimming removed 0 bases from V and 0 bases from J, with 6 bases in between. CDR1 is SGHRS, CDR2 YFSETQ, per germline. The CDR3 is 15 residues long. This CDR3 reads CASSLETATNEKLFF. CDR3 nucleotides: TGCGCCAGCAGCTTGGAGACAGCAACTAATGAAAAACTGTTTTTT.

This clonotype was seen more than once but under ten times. V is TRBV6-5 and J is TRBJ1-1; D is perhaps TRBD1 (6 bases). Germline CDR1 reads MNHEY; CDR2 reads SVGAGI. V was cut by 0 bases and J by 6 bases, with 17 bases left in between. The CDR3 is made up of 16 amino acids. CDR3 in amino acids: CASSYSTSGELSEAFF. As DNA, the CDR3 is TGTGCCAGCAGTTACTCGACCTCAGGGGAGTTATCTGAAGCTTTCTTT.

This clonotype was counted many times. The gene calls are TRBV25-1 and TRBJ2-3; D not resolved. The CDR3 runs 14 residues. Germline V gene sequence: CDR1 MGHDK, CDR2 SYGVNS. V lost 1 base and J 3 bases, leaving 8 bases between the germline ends. CDR3 DNA sequence: TGTGCCAGCAGTGAATTTTTCGGAACAGATACGCAGTATTTT. Amino acid sequence: CASSEFFGTDTQYF.

This clonotype was detected a few times. This chain connects TRBV27 to TRBJ2-2; D might be TRBD2 (5 bases). Trimming pared 2 bases from V and 4 bases from J, leaving 8 bases between. CDR1 is MNHEY and CDR2 is SMNVEV in the germline V gene (reference sequence). The length of the CDR3 is 14 residues. CDR3 DNA: TGTGCCAGCAGTTTAGTAAGCGGCACCGGGGAGCTGTTTTTT. Translation: CASSLVSGTGELFF.

This clonotype was recorded a few times. This chain connects TRBV5-1 to TRBJ1-4; TRBD1 is a possible D gene (5 bases). V shed 4 bases and J shed 4 bases, with 11 bases lying between them. The CDR3 has 14 amino acids. Germline V lookup: CDR1 SGHRS, CDR2 YFSETQ. The CDR3 reads CASSGDGRNEKLFF. The DNA of the CDR3 is TGCGCCAGCAGCGGGGACGGACGTAATGAAAAACTGTTTTTT.

V gene TRBV6-2 or TRBV6-3 combines with J gene TRBJ1-3, with D possibly matching TRBD1 (5 bases). V was clipped by 11 bases and J by 2 bases, with 16 bases between them. Per germline, CDR1 MNHEY and CDR2 SVGEGT. This CDR3 contains 14 residues. In nucleotides, the CDR3 is TGTGCCCACAGCGGGGCTCGTACTGGAAACACCATATATTTT. This codes for CAHSGARTGNTIYF.

This chain links TRBV7-8 with TRBJ1-6; D is perhaps TRBD1 (5 bases). The germline V gene has CDR1 SGHVS and CDR2 FQNEAQ. CDR3 length equals 14 residues. Deletions cut 5 bases from V and 9 bases from J, with 14 bases between. Here the CDR3 reads CASSPGGSVSPLHF. The CDR3 DNA follows: TGTGCCAGCAGCCCTGGGGGATCGGTTTCACCCCTCCACTTT.

The table lists this clonotype with a few counts. The chain couples TRBV4-1 to TRBJ2-1; D is uncertain. The V gene lost 1 base and the J gene lost 2 bases, with 9 bases spanning the gap. The germline V gene has CDR1 MGHRA and CDR2 YSYEKL. This CDR3 contains 15 residues. CDR3 sequence reads: CASSQGLQTYNEQFF. The CDR3 nucleotides are TGCGCCAGCAGCCAAGGCTTGCAGACCTACAATGAGCAGTTCTTC.